The clone carrying this T cell receptor (beta chain) has just a few counts. Its antigen is not known. This specimen comes from a study of beta chain features in type 1 diabetes. Study conclusions and caveats: There was a moderate but significant shortening of TCRB CDR3s in all four CD4+ subsets of Type 1 diabetes patients. Patients showed naive, central memory and Treg TCRB repertoires that appeared more similar than those of healthy donors.

Every isolated RNA sample was fully reverse transcribed, so sequencing captured expressed TCRB transcripts. Data came from immunoSEQ multiplex PCR; TCRdb stores just in-frame clones and leaves some out. The sample consists of some 370,000 clones, 9.6% of them appearing once. By way of CD45RO/CCR7/CD25/CD127/CD95/CD27, the CD4+ regulatory, stem cell-like memory, central memory and naive cells were sorted. The CDR3 is made up of 19 amino acids. The V segment lost 1 base and the J segment 1 base; nucleotides outside the gene matches: 9. CDR1 is SGHDN and CDR2 is FVKESK in the germline V gene. The TCR originated in a man aged 25-40 years with type 1 diabetes. The V call is TRBV14, the J call TRBJ2-1; TRBD1 aligns across 11 bases. What was sequenced was central memory CD4+ T cells from blood. The CDR3 here is CASSQGTGGRIRSYNEQFF. The CDR3 region has the DNA TGTGCCAGCAGCCAAGGGACAGGGGGCCGGATAAGGTCCTACAATGAGCAGTTCTTC.